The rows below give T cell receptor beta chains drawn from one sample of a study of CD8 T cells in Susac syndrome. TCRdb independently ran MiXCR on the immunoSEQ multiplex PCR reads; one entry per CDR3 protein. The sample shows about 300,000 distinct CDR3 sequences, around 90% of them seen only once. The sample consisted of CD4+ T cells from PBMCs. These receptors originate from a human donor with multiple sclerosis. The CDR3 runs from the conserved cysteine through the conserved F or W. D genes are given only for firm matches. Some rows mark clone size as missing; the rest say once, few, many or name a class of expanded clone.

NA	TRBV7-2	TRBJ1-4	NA	CASSQGIIGEKLFF	TGTGCCAGCAGCCAAGGGATTATCGGTGAAAAACTGTTTTTT
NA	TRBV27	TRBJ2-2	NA	CASSEMVLGTTGELFF	TGTGCCAGCAGCGAAATGGTCCTTGGTACTACCGGGGAGCTGTTTTTT
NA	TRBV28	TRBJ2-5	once	CASRDSPQETQYF	TGTGCCAGCAGAGACAGTCCCCAAGAGACCCAGTACTTC
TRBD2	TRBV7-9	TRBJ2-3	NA	CASEGRGTDTQYF	TGTGCCTCGGAGGGGAGGGGCACAGATACGCAGTATTTT
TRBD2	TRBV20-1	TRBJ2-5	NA	CSARDTSGRDQETQYF	TGCAGTGCTAGGGATACTAGCGGGAGGGACCAAGAGACCCAGTACTTC
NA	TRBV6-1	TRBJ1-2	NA	CASRPPSADVGYGYTF	TGTGCCAGCAGGCCCCCCTCGGCCGATGTTGGCTATGGCTACACCTTC
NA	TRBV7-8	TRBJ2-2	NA	CASSLWAAGELFF	TGTGCCAGCAGCCTGTGGGCGGCCGGGGAGCTGTTTTTT
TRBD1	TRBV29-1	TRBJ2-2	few	CSVSGQGYTGELFF	TGCAGCGTGTCGGGACAGGGGTACACCGGGGAGCTGTTTTTT
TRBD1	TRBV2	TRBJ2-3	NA	CASSVVGTGSITDTQYF	TGTGCCAGCAGTGTTGTAGGGACAGGGAGTATCACAGATACGCAGTATTTT
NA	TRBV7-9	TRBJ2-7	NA	CASSLGDYEQYF	TGTGCCAGCAGTTTAGGGGACTACGAGCAGTACTTC
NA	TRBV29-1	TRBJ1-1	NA	CSVHMSGTEAFF	TGCAGCGTCCACATGTCGGGAACTGAAGCTTTCTTT
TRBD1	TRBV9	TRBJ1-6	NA	CASSVGTGAINSPLHF	TGTGCCAGCAGCGTCGGGACAGGGGCTATTAATTCACCCCTCCACTTT
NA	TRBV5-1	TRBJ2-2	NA	CASSGQGSITGELFF	TGCGCCAGCAGCGGCCAGGGGTCGATAACCGGGGAGCTGTTTTTT
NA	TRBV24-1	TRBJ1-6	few	CATSEQGYNSPLHF	TGTGCCACCAGTGAGCAGGGGTATAATTCACCCCTCCACTTT
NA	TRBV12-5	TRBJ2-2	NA	CASGTLSGELFF	TGTGCTAGTGGCACCCTGAGTGGGGAGCTGTTTTTT
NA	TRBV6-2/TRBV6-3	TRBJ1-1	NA	CASSYSRVTGLFNTEAFF	TGTGCCAGCAGTTACTCTAGGGTAACAGGCCTATTTAACACTGAAGCTTTCTTT
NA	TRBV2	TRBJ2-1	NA	CASTRETGRQSYNEQFF	TGTGCCAGCACTAGGGAGACCGGGCGCCAATCCTACAATGAGCAGTTCTTC
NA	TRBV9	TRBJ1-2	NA	CASSVEPPGEGGYTF	TGTGCCAGCAGCGTAGAGCCCCCAGGGGAGGGTGGCTACACCTTC
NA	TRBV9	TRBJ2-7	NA	CASSPRAGGNYEQYF	TGTGCCAGCAGCCCACGCGCCGGGGGAAACTACGAGCAGTACTTC
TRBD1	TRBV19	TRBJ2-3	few	CASSLYRQGTDTQYF	TGTGCCAGTAGTTTGTATCGACAGGGGACAGATACGCAGTATTTT
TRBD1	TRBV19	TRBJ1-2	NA	CASSTRQGWGDGYTF	TGTGCCAGTAGTACCCGACAGGGGTGGGGGGATGGCTACACCTTC
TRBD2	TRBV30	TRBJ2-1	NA	CAWGSSGYNEQFF	TGTGCCTGGGGCTCTAGCGGCTACAATGAGCAGTTCTTC
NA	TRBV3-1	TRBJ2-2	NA	CASSRGANTGELFF	TGTGCCAGCTCCCGTGGGGCGAACACCGGGGAGCTGTTTTTT
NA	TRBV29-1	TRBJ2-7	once	CSVVFMSANGDEQYF	TGCAGCGTTGTTTTCATGTCAGCGAATGGGGACGAGCAGTACTTC
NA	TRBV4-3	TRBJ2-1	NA	CASSQEDFSEQFF	TGCGCCAGCAGCCAAGAGGACTTCTCTGAGCAGTTCTTC
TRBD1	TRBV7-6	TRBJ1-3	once	CASSRGTGGDGNTIYF	TGTGCCAGCAGCCGCGGGACAGGGGGAGATGGAAACACCATATATTTT
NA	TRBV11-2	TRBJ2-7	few	CASSFPLPSEQYF	TGTGCCAGCAGCTTCCCCCTCCCTAGCGAGCAGTACTTC